Listed below are T cell receptor beta chains from one sample, sequenced in a study of blood T cell repertoires in COVID-19. Libraries were prepared by immunoSEQ multiplex PCR; TCRdb keeps only in-frame clonotypes and omits some of them. The sample lists 90,000 to 100,000 clones, around nine tenths occurring once. Sequenced sample: peripheral blood. The receptors come from a man in his sixties with COVID-19, enrolled during active disease. CDR3s include the opening cysteine and the closing phenylalanine or tryptophan.

J gene,V gene,CDR3 protein
TRBJ2-1,TRBV24-1,CATSESGTSGHYNEQFF
TRBJ2-7,TRBV5-1,CASSSLGGGYEQYF
TRBJ1-5,TRBV9,CASSVATGGLNQPQHF
TRBJ2-1,TRBV10-2,CASSVVAGVGSDEQFF
TRBJ1-5,TRBV6-5,CASSYSPGVAQHF
TRBJ1-1,TRBV13,CASSRGDTEAFF
TRBJ1-1,TRBV18,CASSPSPGQKNTEAFF
TRBJ2-7,TRBV11-3,CASSLDTSGSLEQYF
TRBJ1-1,TRBV11-3,CASSLNRGGEAFF
TRBJ1-4,TRBV6-2/TRBV6-3,CASSYAWDSEKLFF
TRBJ2-6,TRBV2,CASSPQGAGANVLTF
TRBJ1-2,TRBV7-9,CASARGAGDSYGYTF
TRBJ2-7,TRBV5-4,CASSLGDLSLYEQYF
TRBJ1-2,TRBV10-3,CAIQQTDRNYGYTF
TRBJ2-7,TRBV11-1,CASSSSGSSYEQYF
TRBJ1-3,TRBV7-8,CASSLAGRREFSGNTIYF
TRBJ2-1,TRBV2,CASSAGSRERRALNEQFF
TRBJ1-5,TRBV3-1/TRBV3-2,CASSQDTAQPQHF
TRBJ1-2,TRBV18,CASSPQGRDGYTF
TRBJ1-4,TRBV18,CASSPEGEEKLFF
TRBJ1-1,TRBV19,CASSILQVTNTEAFF
TRBJ2-5,TRBV27,CASTPGQGVAETQYF
TRBJ1-1,TRBV27,CASTLNWAGSNTEAFF
TRBJ2-2,TRBV9,CASEKAGTGELFF
TRBJ1-1,TRBV28,CASSLGQGSFMNTEAFF
TRBJ2-1,TRBV3-1/TRBV3-2,CASSQGQGSYNEQFF
TRBJ1-1,TRBV25-1,CASSGQTNTEAFF
TRBJ1-1,TRBV20-1,CSAIHTEAFF
TRBJ2-3,TRBV10-1,CASSERGDTQYF
TRBJ2-1,TRBV3-1/TRBV3-2,CASSLDGEHNEQFF
TRBJ1-1,TRBV12-5,CASGLEGGTEAFF
TRBJ2-7,TRBV5-1,CASSFSGYYEQYF
TRBJ2-3,TRBV24-1,CATSDSQREWTDTQYF
TRBJ2-3,TRBV2,CASRGAGDTQYF
TRBJ2-7,TRBV2,CASSARDSVYEQYF
TRBJ2-1,TRBV29-1,CSGAGGVANEQFF
TRBJ1-1,TRBV15,CATSRDREAEAFF
TRBJ2-5,TRBV3-1/TRBV3-2,CASSHKGGDSTQETQYF
TRBJ1-5,TRBV7-8,CASRADRGLQPQHF
TRBJ1-4,TRBV6-5,CASRNSGGDGEKLFF
TRBJ2-3,TRBV24-1,CATSTGSGRATDTQYF
TRBJ1-4,TRBV23-1,CASSQPVCPKLFF
TRBJ1-2,TRBV11-3,CASSLEGGYGYTF
TRBJ2-7,TRBV6-1,CASSDGGVGYEQYF
TRBJ2-3,TRBV7-3,CASSLGTSGSWADTQYF
TRBJ1-4,TRBV5-1,CASSFAGQREKLFF
TRBJ1-5,TRBV2,CATRGEGTQPQHF
TRBJ1-2,TRBV6-2/TRBV6-3,CASSPRQTRVYGYTF
TRBJ2-7,TRBV10-1,CASSDVGSGTYEQYF
TRBJ1-6,TRBV28,CASSAHGDGNSPLHF
TRBJ1-1,TRBV5-1,CASSTVGTSSPPDTEAFF
TRBJ2-3,TRBV7-2,CASSLTSGSDTQYF
TRBJ2-3,TRBV7-2,CASSVSGAGTDTQYF
TRBJ1-3,TRBV30,CAVQRDSGNTIYF
TRBJ1-5,TRBV30,CAWSRELENQPQHF